These T cell receptor beta chains were read from a single sample in a study of blood T cell repertoires in COVID-19. Only in-frame clones appear in the TCRdb table, and some are missing; sequencing was by immunoSEQ multiplex PCR. The data hold tens of thousands of clones, with 70% to 80% observed a single time. Sequences were obtained from peripheral blood. These receptors originate from a woman over 75 with acute or convalescent COVID-19. Each CDR3 is given with its conserved first and last residue. Fields, in order: clone size, V gene, D gene, J gene, CDR3 DNA, CDR3 protein. D genes are given only for firm matches. Expanded clones are given a class, and other clones once, few, many or no size at all.

-	TRBV18	TRBD1	TRBJ2-7	TGTGCCAGCTCCCCGGGACAGGGGCCCTACGAGCAGTACTTC	CASSPGQGPYEQYF
few	TRBV28	TRBD2	TRBJ2-7	TGTGCCAGCAGTGCCCTATTAGCGGGAGGGCCACGCGAGCAGTACTTC	CASSALLAGGPREQYF
-	TRBV7-2	-	TRBJ2-7	TGTGCCAGCAGCCGCTGGGGGGGCAGCTCCTACGAGCAGTACTTC	CASSRWGGSSYEQYF
-	TRBV28	-	TRBJ1-5	TGTGCCAGCAGTTTATTTGGCAGGGAAATTGGGCCCCAGCATTTT	CASSLFGREIGPQHF
-	TRBV27	-	TRBJ1-4	TGTGCCAGCAGTCCTCTTGGAGGAGCGGGGGGTGAAAAACTGTTTTTT	CASSPLGGAGGEKLFF
-	TRBV5-4	-	TRBJ1-1	TGTGCCAGCAGCTCCTCAAAAACAGGGAACACTGAAGCTTTCTTT	CASSSSKTGNTEAFF
-	TRBV12-3/TRBV12-4	-	TRBJ2-7	TGTGCCAGCAGTTCGGGATTAGCCCTCGAGCAGTACTTC	CASSSGLALEQYF
few	TRBV7-9	TRBD1	TRBJ1-5	TGTGCCAGCAGCACTGGACAGGGAATACAGCCCCAGCATTTT	CASSTGQGIQPQHF
many	TRBV7-9	-	TRBJ2-2	TGTGCCAGCAGCTTAGCGGGGCACACCGGGGAGCTGTTTTTT	CASSLAGHTGELFF
-	TRBV9	-	TRBJ1-2	TGTGCCAGCAGCGACATCCGACCGGGAAACTATGGCTACACCTTC	CASSDIRPGNYGYTF
-	TRBV19	TRBD2	TRBJ2-2	TGTGCCAGTAGTATTCGGTCGGCGGGAGTAAGGACCGGGGAGCTGTTTTTT	CASSIRSAGVRTGELFF
few	TRBV7-8	TRBD2	TRBJ2-7	TGTGCCAGCAGCCCCCGGGTAGCGGGAGTCAGTCTTCTCGACGAGCAGTACTTC	CASSPRVAGVSLLDEQYF
-	TRBV4-2	TRBD2	TRBJ2-2	TGTGCCAGCAGCCAAGATGCCCCTTTGGGGGGGTGGGACACCGGGGAGCTGTTTTTT	CASSQDAPLGGWDTGELFF
-	TRBV7-2	-	TRBJ2-5	TGTGCCAGCAGCTTAGCGGCCTCCAGGGGAAGAACCCAGTACTTC	CASSLAASRGRTQYF
-	TRBV28	-	TRBJ1-3	TGTGCCAGCAGTTTACTCGCAGGGGCCGCCGTCTCTGGAAACACCATATATTTT	CASSLLAGAAVSGNTIYF